This is a list of T cell receptor beta chains from one sample in a study. TCRdb re-called the 5' RACE reads through MiXCR, storing one row per CDR3 protein. The sample carries nearly 55,000 distinct CDR3 sequences, roughly 22% recorded once. The sequenced material came from tumor-infiltrating naive CD4+ T cells sorted from the breast tumor. The receptors shown here come from a female donor with breast cancer. Each CDR3 is given with its conserved first and last residue. D genes are given only for firm matches. A clone size is listed for some rows: how often the clone was seen (once, few, many), or a class if it is expanded.

>.|.|TRBV7-2|TRBJ1-1
CASSKGRLETEAFF
TGTGCCAGCAGCAAAGGGAGGTTGGAAACTGAAGCTTTCTTT
>.|many|TRBV4-1|TRBJ2-2
CASRIGRPGRPGELFF
TGCGCCAGCAGGATCGGACGGCCAGGTCGACCCGGGGAGCTGTTTTTT
>.|few|TRBV27|TRBJ1-1
CASSFLQGGRNTEAFF
TGTGCCAGCAGTTTTTTACAGGGCGGAAGGAACACTGAAGCTTTCTTT
>.|.|TRBV28|TRBJ1-2
CASSPTGFYGYTF
TGTGCCAGCAGTCCCACAGGGTTCTATGGCTACACCTTC
>.|few|TRBV6-5|TRBJ2-3
CASSLMTSTDTQYF
TGTGCCAGCAGTCTAATGACCAGCACAGATACGCAGTATTTT
>TRBD1|.|TRBV20-1|TRBJ2-5
CSARPLSRDRETQYF
TGCAGTGCTAGACCCCTATCCCGGGACAGAGAGACCCAGTACTTC
>.|.|TRBV5-1|TRBJ1-1
CTSSRGAGTEAFF
TGCACCAGCAGCCGAGGGGCAGGCACTGAAGCTTTCTTT
>.|.|TRBV20-1|TRBJ2-3
CSARDSAFTDTQYF
TGCAGTGCTAGAGATAGCGCCTTCACAGATACGCAGTATTTT
>.|.|TRBV7-3|TRBJ1-1
CASSLSPGANTEAFF
TGTGCCAGCAGCTTAAGCCCAGGGGCGAACACTGAAGCTTTCTTT
>TRBD2|once|TRBV11-3|TRBJ2-1
CASSPEATSGTNEQFF
TGTGCCAGCAGCCCAGAGGCGACTAGCGGGACGAATGAGCAGTTCTTC
>TRBD2|.|TRBV20-1|TRBJ2-3
CSARDRGGFPSTDTQYF
TGCAGTGCTAGAGATCGGGGAGGGTTTCCTAGCACAGATACGCAGTATTTT
>.|few|TRBV11-2|TRBJ2-3
CASSFGLAGQDTQYF
TGTGCCAGCAGCTTTGGACTGGCGGGACAAGATACGCAGTATTTT